The clone carrying this TCR beta chain has a handful of counts. The donors, all healthy, were Caucasians living in Russia, aged about 6 to 95. Each donor gave around 9.6 milliliters of peripheral blood. Samples had at least 7 million PBMCs isolated from them. Germline values: CDR1 SGHDN, CDR2 FVKESK. Deletions cut 1 base from V and 9 bases from J, with 19 bases between. The CDR3 spans 17 residues. The sample belongs to a study of blood T cells in healthy people across ages. Primed by a sample-barcoded 5' primer and a J-beta primer mix, a second PCR proceeded for 7 to 11 cycles. A single record per CDR3 protein comes from TCRdb applying MiXCR to the 5' RACE reads. The sample lists some 880,000 distinct CDR3 sequences; roughly 40% were seen once.

The sequence was collected from a man aged 18 to 30 in good health. The sequenced material came from blood. This chain uses TRBV14 with TRBJ1-6; TRBD1 might be the D (5 bases). The DNA of the CDR3 is TGTGCCAGCAGCCAAGTAATCCAGGGCCCTAGGGGTTCACCCCTCCACTTT. Its protein is CASSQVIQGPRGSPLHF.